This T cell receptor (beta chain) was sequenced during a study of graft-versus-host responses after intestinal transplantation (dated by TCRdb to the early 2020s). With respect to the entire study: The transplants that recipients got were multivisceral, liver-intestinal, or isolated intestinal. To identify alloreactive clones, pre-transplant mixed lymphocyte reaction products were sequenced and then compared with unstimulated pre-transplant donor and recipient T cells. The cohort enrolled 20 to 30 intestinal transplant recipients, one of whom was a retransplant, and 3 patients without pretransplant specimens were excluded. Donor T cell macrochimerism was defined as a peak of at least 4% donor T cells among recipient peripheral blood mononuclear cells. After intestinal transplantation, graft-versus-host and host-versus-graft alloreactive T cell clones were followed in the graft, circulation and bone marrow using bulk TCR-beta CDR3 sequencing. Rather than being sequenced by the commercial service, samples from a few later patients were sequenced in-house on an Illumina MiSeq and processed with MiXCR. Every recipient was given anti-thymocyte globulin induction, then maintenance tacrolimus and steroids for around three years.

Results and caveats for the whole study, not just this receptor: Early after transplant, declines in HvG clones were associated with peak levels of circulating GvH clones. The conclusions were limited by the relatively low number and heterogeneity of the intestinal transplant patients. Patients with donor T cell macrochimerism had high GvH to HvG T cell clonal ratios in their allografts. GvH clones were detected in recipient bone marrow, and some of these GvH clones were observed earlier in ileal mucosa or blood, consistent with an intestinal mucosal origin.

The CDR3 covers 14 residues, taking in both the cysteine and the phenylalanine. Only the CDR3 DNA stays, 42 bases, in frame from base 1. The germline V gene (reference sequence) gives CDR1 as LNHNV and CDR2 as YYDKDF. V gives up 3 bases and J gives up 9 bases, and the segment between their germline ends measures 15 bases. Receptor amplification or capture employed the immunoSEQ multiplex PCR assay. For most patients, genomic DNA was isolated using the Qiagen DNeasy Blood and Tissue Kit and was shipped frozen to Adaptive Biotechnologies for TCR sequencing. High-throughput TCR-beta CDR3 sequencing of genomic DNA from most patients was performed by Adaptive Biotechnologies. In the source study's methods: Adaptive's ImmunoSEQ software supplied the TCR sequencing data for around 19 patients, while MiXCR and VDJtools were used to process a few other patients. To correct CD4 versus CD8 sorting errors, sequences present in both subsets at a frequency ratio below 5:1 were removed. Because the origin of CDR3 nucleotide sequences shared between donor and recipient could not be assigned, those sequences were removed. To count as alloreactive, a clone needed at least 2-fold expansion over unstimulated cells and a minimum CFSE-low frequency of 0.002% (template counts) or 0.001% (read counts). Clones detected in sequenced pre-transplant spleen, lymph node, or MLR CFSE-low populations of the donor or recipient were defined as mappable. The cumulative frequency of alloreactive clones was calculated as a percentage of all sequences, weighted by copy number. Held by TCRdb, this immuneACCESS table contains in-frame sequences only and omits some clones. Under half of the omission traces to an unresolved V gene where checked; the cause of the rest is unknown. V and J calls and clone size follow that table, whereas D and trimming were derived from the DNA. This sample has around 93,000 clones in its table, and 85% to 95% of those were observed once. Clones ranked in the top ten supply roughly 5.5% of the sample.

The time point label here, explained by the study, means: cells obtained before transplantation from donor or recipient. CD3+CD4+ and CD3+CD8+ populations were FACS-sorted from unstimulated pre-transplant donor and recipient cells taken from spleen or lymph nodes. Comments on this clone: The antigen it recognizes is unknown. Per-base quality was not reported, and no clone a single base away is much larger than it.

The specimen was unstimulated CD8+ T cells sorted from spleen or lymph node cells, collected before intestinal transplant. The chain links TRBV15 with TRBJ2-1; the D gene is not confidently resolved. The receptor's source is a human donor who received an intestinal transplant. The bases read TGTGCCACCAGCAGGCGACCTAGTTCTCCTGAGCAGTTCTTC. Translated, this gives CATSRRPSSPEQFF.